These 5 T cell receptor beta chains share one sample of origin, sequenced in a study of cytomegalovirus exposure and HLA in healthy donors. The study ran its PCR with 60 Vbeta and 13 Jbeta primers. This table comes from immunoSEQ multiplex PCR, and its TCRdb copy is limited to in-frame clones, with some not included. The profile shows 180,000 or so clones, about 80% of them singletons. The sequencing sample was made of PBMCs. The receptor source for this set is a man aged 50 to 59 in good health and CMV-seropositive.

The CDR3 nucleotides read TGTGCCAGCAGTTTATCGACAATCTCCCAGCATTTT. Its protein product is CASSLSTISQHF. The chain employs TRBV28 and TRBJ1-5; D gene uncertain. This CDR3 spans 12 amino acids. V was trimmed by 1 base and J by 11 bases, leaving 9 bases between them. CDR1 MDHEN and CDR2 SYDVKM come from the germline V gene. The full variable domain, with the rest looked up from reference TRBV28 and TRBJ1-5, is DVKVTQSSRYLVKRTGEKVFLECVQDMDHENMFWYRQDPGLGLRLIYFSYDVKMKEKGDIPEGYSVSREKKERFSLILESASTNQTSMYLCASSLSTISQHFGDGTRLSIL.

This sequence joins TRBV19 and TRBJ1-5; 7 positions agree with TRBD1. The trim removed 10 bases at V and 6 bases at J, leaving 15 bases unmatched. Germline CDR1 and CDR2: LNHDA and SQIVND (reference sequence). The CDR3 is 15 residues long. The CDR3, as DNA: TGTGCCACCCGGGGACAGAAAGCGGCAGGTCAGCCCCAGCATTTT. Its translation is CATRGQKAAGQPQHF.

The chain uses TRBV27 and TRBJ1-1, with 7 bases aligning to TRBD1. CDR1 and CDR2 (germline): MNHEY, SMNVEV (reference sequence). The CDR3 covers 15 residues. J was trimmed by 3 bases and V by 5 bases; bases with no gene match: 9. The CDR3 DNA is TGTGCCAGCAGTCCCCGACAGGGAAGGTACACTGAAGCTTTCTTT. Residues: CASSPRQGRYTEAFF.

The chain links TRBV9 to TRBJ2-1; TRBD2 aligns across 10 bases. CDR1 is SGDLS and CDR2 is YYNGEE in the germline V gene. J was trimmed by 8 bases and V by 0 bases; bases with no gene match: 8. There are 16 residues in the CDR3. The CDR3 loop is CASSVESSGGRDEQFF. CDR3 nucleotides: TGTGCCAGCAGCGTAGAGAGTAGCGGGGGGCGGGATGAGCAGTTCTTC.

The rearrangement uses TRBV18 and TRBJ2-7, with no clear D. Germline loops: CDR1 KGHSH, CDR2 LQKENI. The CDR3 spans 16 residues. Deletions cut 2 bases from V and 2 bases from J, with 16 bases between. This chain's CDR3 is CASSPETVFPTYEQYF. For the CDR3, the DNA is TGTGCCAGCTCACCAGAAACGGTTTTCCCCACCTACGAGCAGTACTTC.